Sequencing of this TCR beta chain was carried out in a study of CD8+ T cells in alopecia areata. The V gene end was trimmed by 4 bases and the J gene end by 5 bases; junction bases not matched to a gene: 6. This CDR3 contains 14 residues. From germline, CDR1 is SGHDT and CDR2 YYEEEE. This clone was found a few times. cDNA serving as the sequencing template came from extracted, reverse transcribed RNA. Sequencing used immunoSEQ multiplex PCR; TCRdb keeps in-frame clones, though not all of them. The data hold some 98,000 clones, with approximately 60% observed a single time. Indicated treatment: oral pan-JAK inhibitor, 5-10 mg twice daily.

This TCR was recovered from a human donor with alopecia areata. The rearrangement uses TRBV5-6 and TRBJ1-1; the match to TRBD1 covers 9 bases. Specimen: CD8+ T cells sorted from blood, collected at week 4, from a patient treated with tofacitinib. The CDR3 region is CASSIPGQGTEAFF. The CDR3 region has the DNA TGTGCCAGCAGCATACCGGGACAGGGAACTGAAGCTTTCTTT. Variable domain in full (rest from reference TRBV5-6 and TRBJ1-1): DAGVTQSPTHLIKTRGQQVTLRCSPKSGHDTVSWYQQALGQGPQFIFQYYEEEERQRGNFPDRFSGHQFPNYSSELNVNALLLGDSALYLCASSIPGQGTEAFFGQGTRLTVV.